What follows describes a single T cell receptor (beta chain). Its recognized antigen is unknown. No base quality information exists; no much larger clone differs at one position. The immunoSEQ Assay, a bias-controlled multiplex PCR, was used to amplify TCRbeta CDR3 regions from genomic DNA. In the authors' own workflow: Nucleated cell counts per sample were estimated from amplification of reference gene primers within the assay. To quantify the absolute abundance of each unique TCRbeta CDR3 rearrangement, sequence reads were collapsed and filtered. For each sample, productive Simpson clonality was calculated as the square root of Simpson's diversity index across productive rearrangements. The table was pulled from immuneACCESS by TCRdb, which kept in-frame rearrangements only. Such tables lose some clones; where checked, under half of the loss comes from unresolved V genes, and the rest has no known cause. V, J and clone size are taken as reported in that table, and D and trimming were inferred from the DNA itself. This sample lists 350,000 to 450,000 clones; roughly 90% were detected once. Around 1.2% of the sample rests with the top ten.

These data are taken from a study of blood T cell repertoires in COVID-19 (dated by TCRdb to the early 2020s). Study-level background: The collaborator samples originated in the United States, Italy and Spain and spanned the acute and convalescent phases of COVID-19. The prospective study material was composed of cDNA or gDNA derived from T cells, B-cell-depleted T cells, or PBMCs. Subjects who had been exposed to COVID-19, were actively infected with it, or had recovered from it provided the deeply sampled blood TCRbeta repertoires that made up the dataset. The repertoires were made available in a free public database intended to serve as a resource for research on the immune response to SARS-CoV-2. The samples were drawn from two sources: the first 160 participants of the ongoing ImmuneRACE study, and over 950 subjects contributed by 6 global collaborators. Sample metadata almost always included a de-identified subject ID, COVID-19 status, age in years and sex. Where HLA class I and class II types were available, the types were taken from metadata supplied by the sample provider, not from assay-based typing.

The investigation overall reported the following: Clinical and demographic metadata were provided uncurated, with the amount varying by source and participant.

Trimming removed 5 bases from V and 8 bases from J, leaving 18 bases between the germline ends. Counted from cysteine to phenylalanine, this CDR3 has 14 amino acids. Only the CDR3 part of the read is kept: 42 bases, read in frame from the first base. The germline V gene supplies CDR1 MDHEN and CDR2 SYDVKM. The collaborating institutions used their own protocols to collect whole blood in K2EDTA tubes. For TCRbeta analysis, collaborator samples were shipped as frozen whole blood, as isolated PBMCs, or as DNA extracted from either sample type. The sequencing input was peripheral blood. The V gene is TRBV28 and the J gene is TRBJ1-2; too little of a D gene remains to name it. This clonotype originated in a man aged 40-49 years with acute or convalescent COVID-19. The bases are TGTGCCAGCAGTAGCACCGGGCACGGAGGGGGCTACACCTTC. Its protein reads: CASSSTGHGGGYTF.